Listed below are T cell receptor beta chains from one sample, sequenced in a study of T cells in localized non-small cell lung cancer. Sequencing used immunoSEQ multiplex PCR; TCRdb keeps in-frame clones, though not all of them. The sample records approximately 30,000 clones, about 90% being singletons. The sample consisted of peripheral blood, taken before any cancer treatment. Receptors originate from a woman aged 18 to 55 with stage I lung adenocarcinoma. The CDR3 runs from the conserved cysteine through the conserved F or W. D genes are given only for firm matches. The size field is filled for only some rows; it gives once, few, many or a size class.

v_call: TRBV15
d_call: TRBD1
clone_size: once
j_call: TRBJ2-7
cdr3_aa: CATSTSDRGPYEQYF
cdr3_nt: TGTGCCACCAGCACATCGGACAGGGGACCCTACGAGCAGTACTTC

v_call: TRBV30
d_call: TRBD2
clone_size: .
j_call: TRBJ2-2
cdr3_aa: CAWSVHSGRGTGELFF
cdr3_nt: TGTGCCTGGAGTGTACATAGCGGGAGGGGTACCGGGGAGCTGTTTTTT

v_call: TRBV7-8
d_call: .
clone_size: .
j_call: TRBJ1-1
cdr3_aa: CASSLRGGLAFF
cdr3_nt: TGTGCCAGCAGCCTTAGAGGAGGGTTAGCTTTCTTT

v_call: TRBV13
d_call: .
clone_size: .
j_call: TRBJ2-5
cdr3_aa: CASSLPGKETQYF
cdr3_nt: TGTGCCAGCAGCTTACCCGGGAAAGAGACCCAGTACTTC

v_call: TRBV19
d_call: .
clone_size: .
j_call: TRBJ2-3
cdr3_aa: CASSRWASSDTQYF
cdr3_nt: TGTGCCAGTAGTAGATGGGCTAGCTCCGATACGCAGTATTTT

v_call: TRBV11-3
d_call: .
clone_size: .
j_call: TRBJ1-1
cdr3_aa: CASSLAENTEAFF
cdr3_nt: TGTGCCAGCAGCTTAGCAGAGAACACTGAAGCTTTCTTT

v_call: TRBV21-1
d_call: .
clone_size: .
j_call: TRBJ1-4
cdr3_aa: CASSRTGVGEKLFF
cdr3_nt: TGTGCCAGCAGCCGAACAGGGGTTGGGGAAAAACTGTTTTTT

v_call: TRBV5-1
d_call: TRBD1
clone_size: .
j_call: TRBJ2-1
cdr3_aa: CASSSLIGTGIDNEQFF
cdr3_nt: TGCGCCAGCAGCTCCTTAATCGGGACAGGGATAGACAATGAGCAGTTCTTC

v_call: TRBV5-1
d_call: .
clone_size: few
j_call: TRBJ1-2
cdr3_aa: CASSAESLNYGYTF
cdr3_nt: TGCGCCAGCAGCGCGGAGAGTCTTAACTATGGCTACACCTTC

v_call: TRBV2
d_call: TRBD1
clone_size: .
j_call: TRBJ1-2
cdr3_aa: CASRETGKYGYTF
cdr3_nt: TGTGCCAGCAGGGAGACAGGGAAGTATGGCTACACCTTC

v_call: TRBV21-1
d_call: .
clone_size: .
j_call: TRBJ1-5
cdr3_aa: CARITPQRQGLGQPQHF
cdr3_nt: TGTGCCAGGATTACCCCACAAAGACAGGGGTTGGGTCAGCCCCAGCATTTT

v_call: TRBV7-2
d_call: TRBD1
clone_size: .
j_call: TRBJ2-3
cdr3_aa: CASSPRRTGFTDTQYF
cdr3_nt: TGTGCCAGCAGCCCCCGCCGGACAGGGTTCACAGATACGCAGTATTTT

v_call: TRBV30
d_call: .
clone_size: .
j_call: TRBJ1-2
cdr3_aa: CAWSDPNYGYTF
cdr3_nt: TGTGCCTGGAGTGACCCTAACTATGGCTACACCTTC

v_call: TRBV23-1
d_call: TRBD1
clone_size: .
j_call: TRBJ1-5
cdr3_aa: CASSQGTADSNQPQHF
cdr3_nt: TGCGCCAGCAGTCAAGGGACAGCGGATAGCAATCAGCCCCAGCATTTT

v_call: TRBV18
d_call: TRBD1
clone_size: .
j_call: TRBJ2-1
cdr3_aa: CASSPTGGTEQFF
cdr3_nt: TGTGCCAGCTCACCAACAGGGGGCACTGAGCAGTTCTTC

v_call: TRBV2
d_call: TRBD2
clone_size: .
j_call: TRBJ2-1
cdr3_aa: CASSEPRGVEFF
cdr3_nt: TGTGCCAGCAGTGAACCCCGGGGGGTGGAGTTCTTC

v_call: TRBV6-6
d_call: TRBD1
clone_size: once
j_call: TRBJ2-1
cdr3_aa: CASSGQGADEQFF
cdr3_nt: TGTGCCAGCAGTGGACAGGGGGCTGATGAGCAGTTCTTC

v_call: TRBV27
d_call: .
clone_size: .
j_call: TRBJ1-2
cdr3_aa: CASSLGPGRGYTF
cdr3_nt: TGTGCCAGCAGTTTAGGACCGGGGCGAGGCTACACCTTC

v_call: TRBV19
d_call: TRBD1
clone_size: .
j_call: TRBJ1-1
cdr3_aa: CASSIGGGANTEAFF
cdr3_nt: TGTGCCAGTAGTATAGGAGGGGGCGCGAACACTGAAGCTTTCTTT

v_call: TRBV6-4
d_call: TRBD2
clone_size: few
j_call: TRBJ2-2
cdr3_aa: CASSELAGAGELFF
cdr3_nt: TGTGCCAGCAGTGAACTAGCGGGAGCGGGGGAGCTGTTTTTT

v_call: TRBV6-6
d_call: TRBD1
clone_size: .
j_call: TRBJ1-1
cdr3_aa: CASGRGGITEAFF
cdr3_nt: TGTGCCAGCGGCAGGGGGGGAATCACTGAAGCTTTCTTT

v_call: TRBV29-1
d_call: .
clone_size: few
j_call: TRBJ1-4
cdr3_aa: CSVEDSEGTLWTNEKLFF
cdr3_nt: TGCAGCGTTGAAGATAGTGAGGGGACGCTGTGGACTAATGAAAAACTGTTTTTT

v_call: TRBV7-9
d_call: .
clone_size: .
j_call: TRBJ2-7
cdr3_aa: CASSLAEEYTYEQYF
cdr3_nt: TGTGCCAGCAGCTTAGCGGAGGAGTATACCTACGAGCAGTACTTC

v_call: TRBV7-9
d_call: TRBD2
clone_size: once
j_call: TRBJ2-5
cdr3_aa: CASSPGLAGVVETQYF
cdr3_nt: TGTGCCAGCAGCCCAGGACTAGCGGGAGTGGTAGAGACCCAGTACTTC

v_call: TRBV6-4
d_call: .
clone_size: .
j_call: TRBJ1-5
cdr3_aa: CASRQPTEPYSNQPQHF
cdr3_nt: TGTGCCAGCAGGCAACCGACGGAGCCTTATAGCAATCAGCCCCAGCATTTT

v_call: TRBV19
d_call: TRBD2
clone_size: few
j_call: TRBJ2-5
cdr3_aa: CASSPRRGREVLKTGETQYF
cdr3_nt: TGTGCCAGTAGTCCCCGGCGAGGGCGGGAGGTCTTGAAGACAGGAGAGACCCAGTACTTC

v_call: TRBV28
d_call: .
clone_size: .
j_call: TRBJ1-1
cdr3_aa: CASRLNWDTLNTEAFF
cdr3_nt: TGTGCCAGCAGGTTAAACTGGGACACGCTGAACACTGAAGCTTTCTTT

v_call: TRBV7-8
d_call: TRBD2
clone_size: .
j_call: TRBJ2-1
cdr3_aa: CASSFLAGEKNEQFF
cdr3_nt: TGTGCCAGCAGCTTCCTAGCGGGAGAAAAGAATGAGCAGTTCTTC

v_call: TRBV10-2
d_call: .
clone_size: .
j_call: TRBJ2-3
cdr3_aa: CASSEGGPLAQYF
cdr3_nt: TGCGCCAGCAGTGAGGGCGGCCCTCTGGCGCAGTATTTT

v_call: TRBV18
d_call: .
clone_size: .
j_call: TRBJ2-7
cdr3_aa: CASSHDGGEKYEQYF
cdr3_nt: TGTGCCAGCTCCCACGACGGGGGAGAGAAGTACGAGCAGTACTTC

v_call: TRBV15
d_call: TRBD2
clone_size: .
j_call: TRBJ2-5
cdr3_aa: CATSREASGSETQYF
cdr3_nt: TGTGCCACCAGCAGAGAGGCTAGCGGGAGCGAGACCCAGTACTTC

v_call: TRBV19
d_call: .
clone_size: .
j_call: TRBJ2-3
cdr3_aa: CASSIRDQRTDTQYF
cdr3_nt: TGTGCCAGTAGTATCCGGGACCAACGCACAGATACGCAGTATTTT

v_call: TRBV6-6
d_call: TRBD2
clone_size: once
j_call: TRBJ2-3
cdr3_aa: CASSSGASTDTQYF
cdr3_nt: TGTGCCAGCAGTAGCGGGGCTAGCACAGATACGCAGTATTTT

v_call: TRBV27
d_call: .
clone_size: .
j_call: TRBJ2-3
cdr3_aa: CASSLSGHPDTQYF
cdr3_nt: TGTGCCAGCAGTCTTTCGGGACATCCAGATACGCAGTATTTT

v_call: TRBV7-3
d_call: TRBD1
clone_size: .
j_call: TRBJ1-1
cdr3_aa: CASSSTGGRNTEAFF
cdr3_nt: TGTGCCAGCAGCTCAACAGGGGGCAGGAACACTGAAGCTTTCTTT

v_call: TRBV6-1
d_call: TRBD2
clone_size: once
j_call: TRBJ2-5
cdr3_aa: CASILAGGETQYF
cdr3_nt: TGTGCCAGCATACTAGCGGGAGGTGAGACCCAGTACTTC

v_call: TRBV7-2
d_call: .
clone_size: .
j_call: TRBJ1-5
cdr3_aa: CASSLSNQPQHF
cdr3_nt: TGTGCCAGCAGCCTCAGCAATCAGCCCCAGCATTTT